This T cell receptor beta chain was observed in a study of CD8 T cells in Susac syndrome. Study at large: The sequenced Susac syndrome patients included five or six who had clinically active disease and eight or nine who were in remission. At the time of blood draw, patients with Susac syndrome were therapy-naive, receiving corticosteroids, or receiving intravenous immunoglobulin alone.

Per germline, CDR1 DFQATT and CDR2 SNEGSKA (reference sequence). V was clipped by 3 bases and J by 1 base, with 13 bases between them. The CDR3 has 15 amino acids. Random hexamers were used to reverse transcribe 0.5 to 1 ug of RNA. It was immunoSEQ multiplex PCR that amplified TCR beta CDR3 across 54 Vbeta and 13 Jbeta. TCRdb independently ran MiXCR on the immunoSEQ multiplex PCR reads; one entry per CDR3 protein. Counted here are approximately 210,000 distinct CDR3 sequences, about 95% occurring once; the ten biggest clones make up about 0.15%. TEMRA cells were FACS-enriched, while CD8+ and CD4+ T cells were negatively isolated.

The sequence came from a human donor with Susac syndrome. What was sequenced was CD4+ T cells from PBMCs. The rearrangement joins TRBV20-1 to TRBJ1-5, with D uncertain. CDR3 in amino acids: CSASIVGNSNQPQHF. CDR3 DNA: TGCAGTGCTAGCATAGTGGGTAACAGCAATCAGCCCCAGCATTTT.